A selection of T cell receptor beta chains follows, all from one sample in a study of T cells in Graves' hyperthyroidism and ophthalmopathy. Using its own MiXCR run on the multiplex PCR reads, TCRdb lists one record per CDR3 protein. The top ten clones hold approximately 25% of a sample with approximately 510,000 distinct CDR3 sequences, 20% of them seen once. The sample consisted of blood. The receptors shown here come from a young man with Graves' hyperthyroidism. The CDR3 runs from the conserved cysteine through the conserved F or W. Fields, in order: J gene, V gene, CDR3 length, CDR3 protein.

TRBJ2-5 | TRBV6-5 | 13 | CASSLDLVETQYF
TRBJ2-4 | TRBV28 | 16 | CASSPGTAGAGEAQYF
TRBJ1-5 | TRBV11-2 | 19 | CASSLVPGTREYSNQPQHF
TRBJ2-2 | TRBV28 | 12 | CASRPQAGELFF
TRBJ1-5 | TRBV19 | 13 | CASSINWNQPQHF
TRBJ2-7 | TRBV12-5 | 12 | CASVPRGGEQYF
TRBJ2-5 | TRBV29-1 | 17 | CSVEVRTWTGICETQYF
TRBJ2-7 | TRBV9 | 15 | CASSVSAGSSYEQYF
TRBJ1-1 | TRBV4-1 | 13 | CASSQEQNTEAFF
TRBJ1-5 | TRBV6-1 | 15 | CASSEAGGGHQPQHF
TRBJ1-2 | TRBV28 | 13 | CASRSNRANGYTF
TRBJ2-5 | TRBV3-1 | 16 | CASSQFGRGGRETQYF
TRBJ2-5 | TRBV9 | 17 | CASSVGVAGAHKETQYF
TRBJ1-6 | TRBV11-2 | 16 | CASSRRGGSSSPPLHF
TRBJ1-2 | TRBV27 | 13 | CASSGTGGAGYTF
TRBJ1-1 | TRBV4-1 | 18 | CASSRWDTQTRMNTEAFF
TRBJ2-7 | TRBV4-1 | 14 | CASSPVGQPYEQYF
TRBJ1-1 | TRBV10-3 | 14 | CAISERTLNTEAFF
TRBJ1-1 | TRBV4-1 | 15 | CASSQEVKLNTEAFF
TRBJ2-2 | TRBV28 | 15 | CASTGGGAGTGELFF
TRBJ2-7 | TRBV5-1 | 16 | CASSVQGQGGSYEQYF
TRBJ1-1 | TRBV7-9 | 14 | CASSQTNSNTEAFF
TRBJ1-1 | TRBV29-1 | 13 | CSVRGGTSPFAFF
TRBJ1-2 | TRBV20-1 | 14 | CSAGNTGTGHGYTF
TRBJ2-2 | TRBV15 | 14 | CATSGGAATRELFF
TRBJ1-2 | TRBV28 | 16 | CASSSTGTGGVYGYTF
TRBJ2-3 | TRBV10-1 | 14 | CASSELRGADTQYF
TRBJ1-2 | TRBV12-5 | 14 | CASGPSDRGSGYTF
TRBJ1-5 | TRBV12-3/TRBV12-4 | 14 | CASSRTGEVAPQHF
TRBJ1-5 | TRBV12-3/TRBV12-4 | 15 | CASRASGYSNQPQHF